The T cell receptor beta chain under discussion was sequenced for a study of blood T cell repertoires in COVID-19. Study information: Italy, Spain and the United States were the sources of the convalescent and acute COVID-19 samples. Sources were T cells, B-cell-depleted T cells, or PBMCs; the material itself was cDNA or gDNA.

Methods used by the authors: Estimated nucleated cell counts came from reference gene primer amplification. Measured with immunoSEQ multiplex PCR; TCRdb has only the in-frame clones, and not every one. V and J calls and clone size are those listed in that table; D and trimming were worked out from the DNA. The sample lists 150,000 to 200,000 clones, around 84% occurring once. Seattle patient enrollment occurred during active infection, with longitudinal follow-up thereafter. The sequenced sample was peripheral blood. This TCR was recovered from an elderly woman with COVID-19, enrolled during active disease.

This CDR3 is CASSFTGGRANYGYTF. The CDR3 DNA reads TGTGCCAGCAGCTTTACGGGGGGCAGGGCTAACTATGGCTACACCTTC. This chain connects TRBV7-9 to TRBJ1-2, with D perhaps matching TRBD1 (6 bases). The germline gives CDR1 SEHNR, CDR2 FQNEAQ (reference sequence). The CDR3 loop spans 16 amino acids. V shed 3 bases and J shed 0 bases, with 14 bases lying between them.